This entry describes one T cell receptor beta chain. CDR1 is SGDLS, CDR2 YYNGEE, per germline. V dropped 4 bases and J dropped 2 bases, with 15 bases sitting between them. The CDR3 loop spans 15 amino acids. This record belongs to a study of blood T cell repertoires in COVID-19. Per the study methods: Quantification of nucleated cells was approximated via reference gene primer amplification. Using immunoSEQ multiplex PCR, the repertoire was profiled, and TCRdb retains in-frame clones only, with some absent. That table supplies the V and J calls and clone size; D and trimming were determined from the DNA. The sample carries 260,000 or so clones, over 70% recorded once.

The receptor was isolated from a human donor in a cohort sampled during active COVID-19. The V and J genes are TRBV9 and TRBJ2-5; tentatively, D is TRBD2 (5 bases). Sequenced material: peripheral blood. The CDR3 reads CASSFRWGVQETQYF. CDR3 DNA: TGTGCCAGCAGCTTTAGGTGGGGAGTACAAGAGACCCAGTACTTC. Together with reference TRBV9 and TRBJ2-5, the CDR3 gives the full variable domain: DSGVTQTPKHLITATGQRVTLRCSPRSGDLSVYWYQQSLDQGLQFLIQYYNGEERAKGNILERFSAQQFPDLHSELNLSSLELGDSALYFCASSFRWGVQETQYFGPGTRLLVL.